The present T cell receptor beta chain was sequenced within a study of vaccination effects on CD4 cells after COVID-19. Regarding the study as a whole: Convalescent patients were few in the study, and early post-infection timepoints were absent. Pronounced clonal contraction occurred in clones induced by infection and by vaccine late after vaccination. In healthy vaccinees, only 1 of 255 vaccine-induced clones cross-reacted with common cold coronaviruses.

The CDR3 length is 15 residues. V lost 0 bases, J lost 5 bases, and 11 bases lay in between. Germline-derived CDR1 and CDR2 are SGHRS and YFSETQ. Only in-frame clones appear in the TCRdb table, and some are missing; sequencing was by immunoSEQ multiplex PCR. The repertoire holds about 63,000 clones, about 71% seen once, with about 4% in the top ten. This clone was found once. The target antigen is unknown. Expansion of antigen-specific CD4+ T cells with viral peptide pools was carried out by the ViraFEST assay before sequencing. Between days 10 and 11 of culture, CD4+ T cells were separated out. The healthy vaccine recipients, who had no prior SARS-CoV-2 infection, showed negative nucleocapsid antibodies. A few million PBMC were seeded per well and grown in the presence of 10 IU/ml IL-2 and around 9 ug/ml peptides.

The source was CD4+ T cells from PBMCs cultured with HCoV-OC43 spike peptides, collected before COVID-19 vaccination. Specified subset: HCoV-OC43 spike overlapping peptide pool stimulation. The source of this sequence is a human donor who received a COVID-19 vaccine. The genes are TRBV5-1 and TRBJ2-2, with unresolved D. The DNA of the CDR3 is TGCGCCAGCAGCTTGGGGGCGCTGGGAACCGGGGAGCTGTTTTTT. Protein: CASSLGALGTGELFF.